Here is one TCR beta chain with its context. This sample stems from a study of blood T cell repertoires in COVID-19. As processed by the authors: Amplification of reference gene primers was used by the study to estimate nucleated cell counts. Method: immunoSEQ multiplex PCR; TCRdb's copy keeps in-frame clones and lacks some. The V and J calls and clone size are taken from that table; D and trimming were inferred from the DNA. There are 250,000 to 300,000 clones in the sample; around 91% occur only once, and about an eighth lies in the top ten. Sequencing was done on a sample of peripheral blood. The source of this sequence is a woman aged 55 to 70 with acute or convalescent COVID-19.

The CDR3 loop reads CASLRGPMNTEAFF. CDR3 DNA: TGCGCCAGCTTAAGGGGGCCGATGAACACTGAAGCTTTCTTT. The chain joins TRBV5-1 to TRBJ1-1, with TRBD1 matching over 7 bases. V lost 7 bases and J lost 0; bases outside the gene matches: 6. This CDR3 is 14 amino acids long. Looked up from germline, CDR1 is SGHRS and CDR2 is YFSETQ. Using reference TRBV5-1 and TRBJ1-1 for the parts outside the CDR3, the full variable domain is KAGVTQTPRYLIKTRGQQVTLSCSPISGHRSVSWYQQTPGQGLQFLFEYFSETQRNKGNFPGRFSGRQFSNSRSEMNVSTLELGDSALYLCASLRGPMNTEAFFGQGTRLTVV.